The rows below give T cell receptor beta chains drawn from one sample of a study of T-cell memory formation after mild COVID-19. Via MiXCR, TCRdb re-called the 5' RACE reads, giving one row per CDR3 protein. Here the sample spans some 150,000 distinct CDR3 sequences, 5.5% to 7% being singletons. Sequencing used PBMCs or a T cell subset sorted from them (not recorded which). These receptor sequences come from an adult woman who had mild COVID-19 (a few samples of this study predate the infection). Cell type and time point are not known. Each CDR3 is given without its conserved first and last residue. D genes are given only for firm matches.

>TRBV5-1|TRBJ2-6|TRBD2
ASSQSGGSGANVLT
>TRBV5-1|TRBJ2-5|NA
ASSTGGYQETQY
>TRBV2|TRBJ1-6|NA
ASSEGRTFYNSPLH
>TRBV12-3/TRBV12-4|TRBJ2-7|TRBD1
ASRTGTGGYEQY
>TRBV15|TRBJ2-2|TRBD2
ATSRVWLAGTGELF
>TRBV6-2/TRBV6-3|TRBJ1-2|NA
ASRPGGGDYGYT
>TRBV12-3/TRBV12-4|TRBJ1-1|NA
ASRPLGVTNTEAF
>TRBV20-1|TRBJ1-2|TRBD1
SATGQGQGTYGYT
>TRBV5-6|TRBJ2-1|NA
ASSLGGGGRDPF
>TRBV3-1|TRBJ2-7|NA
ASSQDSTKPYEQY
>TRBV18|TRBJ2-1|NA
ASSPGGLGINNEQF
>TRBV5-1|TRBJ1-2|NA
ASSTELGYGYT
>TRBV5-1|TRBJ2-1|NA
ASSLPVGTNEQF
>TRBV6-5|TRBJ2-7|TRBD1
ASSSSVGQAYEQY
>TRBV7-8|TRBJ1-6|TRBD1
ASSLGQGASYNSPLH
>TRBV5-1|TRBJ2-1|TRBD1
ASSRGTDVREQF
>TRBV7-2|TRBJ2-3|NA
ASSSWSGIVDTQY
>TRBV5-1|TRBJ2-7|NA
ASSSTRDEQY
>TRBV5-1|TRBJ1-2|TRBD1
ASSSGTAANYGYT
>TRBV20-1|TRBJ1-2|NA
SAGLGRGGYT
>TRBV18|TRBJ1-4|NA
ASSPSGEGANEKLF
>TRBV29-1|TRBJ1-3|NA
SEQVLSGNTIY
>TRBV20-1|TRBJ2-7|NA
SARDHGEQY
>TRBV10-3|TRBJ2-7|TRBD1
AISEPGQGDYEQY
>TRBV10-3|TRBJ2-2|TRBD2
AIRGLAGVSTGELF
>TRBV12-3/TRBV12-4|TRBJ2-5|NA
ASSLRAGASETQY
>TRBV21-1|TRBJ2-1|NA
ASSKREERAPPYNEQF
>TRBV2|TRBJ2-7|TRBD2
ATKGLAGAKKGSEQY
>TRBV7-9|TRBJ2-7|TRBD1
ASNKDRDSYEQY
>TRBV6-5|TRBJ1-6|NA
ASSLKIPGSPLH
>TRBV4-1|TRBJ2-7|NA
ASGSPLGQY
>TRBV7-2|TRBJ2-2|NA
ASSLFQGGTGELF
>TRBV20-1|TRBJ1-2|NA
SAAERYGYT
>TRBV18|TRBJ2-7|NA
ASSPPGATYEQY
>TRBV12-3/TRBV12-4|TRBJ2-1|TRBD2
ASSVAGGVGEQF
>TRBV6-1|TRBJ2-7|NA
ASSDRTVGGYEQY
>TRBV7-9|TRBJ2-7|NA
ASSLGDGSYEQY
>TRBV30|TRBJ2-3|NA
AWRTLGATDTQY
>TRBV7-9|TRBJ1-2|NA
ASSISDRGGGYT
>TRBV12-3/TRBV12-4|TRBJ2-7|NA
ASSWSYEQY
>TRBV5-1|TRBJ2-7|NA
ASSLDTLVNEQY
>TRBV6-5|TRBJ1-4|NA
ASSYFQTNEKLF
>TRBV20-1|TRBJ2-7|NA
SARMSGYEQY
>TRBV12-3/TRBV12-4|TRBJ1-2|NA
ASSRGGVSFGGYT
>TRBV7-9|TRBJ2-1|NA
ASSLSLTHNEQF
>TRBV19|TRBJ1-2|TRBD1
ASRDRGSYGYT
>TRBV4-2|TRBJ2-1|TRBD2
ASSQDAGTSGTFGEQF
>TRBV4-2|TRBJ2-7|NA
ASRVASTSYEQY
>TRBV9|TRBJ2-7|NA
ASSVDTGTYEQY
>TRBV4-1|TRBJ1-1|NA
ASSQGVAGVKRKNTEAF
>TRBV6-1|TRBJ1-5|NA
ASSPVQGGNQPQH
>TRBV6-5|TRBJ1-2|NA
ASSYVSRYYGYT
>TRBV20-1|TRBJ2-7|TRBD2
SARDGLGYEQY
>TRBV6-2/TRBV6-3|TRBJ2-3|TRBD2
ASVLAGGQGTQY
>TRBV19|TRBJ1-4|TRBD1
ASSPTGVKEKLF
>TRBV11-2|TRBJ2-3|NA
ASSHAGTDTQY
>TRBV6-2/TRBV6-3|TRBJ2-7|NA
ASKGGSYEQY
>TRBV7-9|TRBJ2-1|NA
ASSLSLAGLDNEQF
>TRBV24-1|TRBJ1-2|NA
ATSDPTLGYT
>TRBV4-1|TRBJ2-7|NA
ASSPLPLGPYEQY